What follows are 7 T cell receptor beta chains derived from one specimen sequenced in a study of OX40 agonist ivuxolimab in advanced cancers. The assay was immunoSEQ multiplex PCR, and TCRdb's table has in-frame clones only and misses some. The table includes approximately 79,000 clones, 65% to 90% detected once. The material was CD4+ or CD8+ T cells sorted from blood, obtained in a trial of the OX40 agonist ivuxolimab. These receptors all come from an adult with an advanced solid tumor such as melanoma, head and neck, liver or kidney cancer.

The table lists this clone with a few counts. The chain has TRBV6-5 and TRBJ1-1, with D unclear. Germline V gene data show CDR1 as MNHEY and CDR2 as SVGAGI. V gave up 4 bases and J gave up 7 bases, with 7 bases separating them. The CDR3 covers 11 residues. CDR3 sequence reads: CASSSVGEAFF. CDR3 in DNA: TGTGCCAGCAGTTCTGTCGGTGAAGCTTTCTTT.

This clone is labeled medium-sized. The rearrangement joins TRBV19 to TRBJ2-7; D not certain. Trimming pared 3 bases from V and 0 bases from J, leaving 9 bases between. Germline-derived CDR1 and CDR2 are LNHDA and SQIVND (reference sequence). This CDR3 region has 14 residues. CDR3 amino acids: CASSIDAGSYEQYF. The CDR3, as DNA: TGTGCCAGTAGTATTGACGCCGGCTCCTACGAGCAGTACTTC.

The J gene is TRBJ2-3, the V gene TRBV6-5; maybe TRBD1 (6 bases). In germline, CDR1 is MNHEY, CDR2 SVGAGI. The CDR3 is 13 residues long. V was clipped by 7 bases and J by 1 base, with 9 bases between them. The CDR3 protein is CASNREGTDTQYF. The CDR3 region has the DNA TGTGCCAGCAACAGGGAAGGCACAGATACGCAGTATTTT.

This clone has just a few counts. V usage is TRBV7-9 and J usage is TRBJ1-6; D is unclear. The CDR3 sequence is 14 residues long. V was shortened by 1 base and J by 10 bases, with 11 bases between the two germline ends. CDR1 is SEHNR and CDR2 is FQNEAQ in the germline V gene (reference sequence). The DNA for the CDR3 is TGTGCCAGCAGCTTAGAACAGATTTCCTCACCCCTCCACTTT. It specifies CASSLEQISSPLHF.

This clone was recorded once. The V gene is TRBV7-2, the J gene TRBJ1-5; TRBD1 aligns across 9 bases. From germline, CDR1 is SGHTA and CDR2 FQGNSA. CDR3 length: 13 residues. V lost 5 bases, J lost 6 bases, and 2 bases stayed unmatched. In nucleotides, the CDR3 is TGTGCCAGCAGCGCGGACAGGGGTCAGCCCCAGCATTTT. Its protein is CASSADRGQPQHF.

The chain has TRBV9 and TRBJ2-3, with a weak D call TRBD2 (6 bases). Trimming took 3 bases from V and 2 from J, leaving 16 bases between them. In germline, CDR1 is SGDLS, CDR2 YYNGEE. The CDR3 is 16 amino acids. The CDR3 here is CASSGRAGRPTDTQYF. CDR3 in DNA: TGTGCCAGCAGCGGGAGGGCAGGAAGACCCACAGATACGCAGTATTTT.

This clone occurred once. This CDR3 is CASSLADRDDTEAFF. Here the CDR3 DNA reads TGCGCCAGCAGCCTTGCTGACAGGGACGACACTGAAGCTTTCTTT. The chain combines TRBV4-1 with TRBJ1-1; 7 nucleotides match TRBD1. This CDR3 comprises 15 residues. Trimming took 4 bases from V and 3 from J; bases not matched to a gene: 8. Germline V gene sequence: CDR1 MGHRA, CDR2 YSYEKL.